This T cell receptor (beta chain) stems from a study of T-cell memory formation after mild COVID-19. Whole-study context: The two donors had largely donor-specific TCR clusters. Study-wide results and limits: Contracting CD4+ clones lay largely in CM and EM, with CD8+ ones residing in EMRA.

There are 13 residues in the CDR3. V gave up 6 bases and J gave up 2 bases; unmatched junction bases: 7. Germline loops: CDR1 DFQATT, CDR2 SNEGSKA (reference sequence). This clonotype turned up a few times. What it binds is unknown. One entry per CDR3 protein results from TCRdb running MiXCR on the 5' RACE reads. Here the sample spans 200,000 to 250,000 distinct CDR3 sequences, 8.5% to 9.5% being singletons. The chain carries TRBV20-1 and TRBJ2-7, with 7 bases matching TRBD2. This receptor was identified in a man between 18 and 35 years old who had mild COVID-19 (a few samples of this study predate the infection). Cell type and time point are not known. Source material: PBMCs or a T cell subset sorted from them (not recorded which). CDR3 in amino acids: CSARTSKPYEQYF. DNA for the CDR3: TGCAGTGCCAGGACTAGTAAGCCCTACGAGCAGTACTTC.